This T cell receptor beta chain was observed in a study of OX40 agonist ivuxolimab in advanced cancers. Background on the study: In this trial design, patients received ivuxolimab intravenously at 0.01 to 10 mg/kg every 2 weeks. Prior anti-PD-1, anti-PD-L1 or anti-CTLA-4 therapy did not bar entry, and about 40% had some.

Germline values: CDR1 SGDLS, CDR2 YYNGEE. Trimming shortened V by 0 bases and J by 4 bases, and 12 bases separated the two germline ends. CDR3 length: 15 amino acids. No patient had autoimmune disease or received systemic immunosuppression. Only in-frame clones appear in the TCRdb table, and some are missing; sequencing was by immunoSEQ multiplex PCR. Of under 85,000 clones in the sample, roughly 88% were seen once. Study-wide results and limits: Averaging showed that CD8+ T cells had more expanded clones than CD4+ did.

A word on this clone: Its antigen is undetermined.

The V gene is TRBV9, the J gene TRBJ2-3; tentative D call: TRBD1 (5 bases). Source: CD4+ or CD8+ T cells sorted from blood, taken in a trial of the OX40 agonist ivuxolimab. The source of this sequence is an adult with an advanced solid tumor such as melanoma, head and neck, liver or kidney cancer. CDR3 amino acids: CASSVGGQQADTQYF. CDR3 bases: TGTGCCAGCAGCGTAGGTGGCCAACAGGCAGATACGCAGTATTTT.